This TCR beta chain was sequenced for a study of blood T cell repertoires in COVID-19 (TCRdb year 2020). Context from the whole study: Collaborator samples came from the United States, Italy and Spain and covered acute and convalescent phases of COVID-19. Deeply sampled blood TCRbeta repertoires from subjects exposed to, actively infected with, or recovered from COVID-19 were included in the dataset. The repertoires were made available in a free public database intended to serve as a resource for research on the immune response to SARS-CoV-2. The sample metadata nearly always contained a de-identified subject ID, COVID-19 status, age in years and sex. The samples were drawn from two sources: the first 160 participants of the ongoing ImmuneRACE study, and 950 to 1,500 subjects contributed by 6 global collaborators. Where available, HLA class I and class II types were taken from metadata supplied by the sample provider and were not determined by assay-based typing. The prospective study material was composed of cDNA or gDNA derived from T cells, B-cell-depleted T cells, or PBMCs.

Note on this clone: Its antigen remains undetermined. Base quality data are lacking; no much larger clone is found one base away.

TCRbeta CDR3 regions were amplified from genomic DNA using the immunoSEQ Assay, a bias-controlled multiplex PCR. Concerning the study's data processing: The number of nucleated cells in each sample was estimated by amplification of reference gene primers within the assay. To quantify the absolute abundance of each unique TCRbeta CDR3 rearrangement, sequence reads were collapsed and filtered. For each sample, productive Simpson clonality was calculated by taking the square root of Simpson's diversity index across productive rearrangements. In its TCRdb copy, this immuneACCESS table keeps in-frame sequences only and misses some clones. Where compared with another copy, unresolved V genes explain less than half of these, and the others have no known cause. V and J calls and clone size follow that table, whereas D and trimming were derived from the DNA. This sample comprises 12,000 to 15,000 clones, over 80% of them detected only once. The top ten clones comprise around 15% of the sample.

The research as a whole found: The amount of clinical and demographic metadata varied by source and participant and was provided uncurated.

Collaborating institutions collected whole blood in K2EDTA tubes following their own protocols. Collaborator samples were shipped for TCRbeta analysis as frozen whole blood, isolated PBMCs, or DNA extracted from either sample type. Sequenced input: peripheral blood. The source of this sequence is a man in his forties with active or convalescent COVID-19.

CDR3 reads: CASSLAKGLETQYF. Here is the DNA: TGCGCCAGCAGCTTGGCCAAGGGGTTGGAGACCCAGTACTTC. In this chain, TRBV5-1 is recombined with TRBJ2-5; tentative D gene TRBD1, with 5 bases matching. From the cysteine up to the phenylalanine, the CDR3 has a length of 14 residues. Only CDR3 DNA remains: 42 bases, in frame from the first base. The junction carries 11 bases between V and J, which are trimmed by 0 bases and 5 bases respectively. Taken from the germline V gene, the CDR1 and CDR2 loops are SGHRS and YFSETQ.